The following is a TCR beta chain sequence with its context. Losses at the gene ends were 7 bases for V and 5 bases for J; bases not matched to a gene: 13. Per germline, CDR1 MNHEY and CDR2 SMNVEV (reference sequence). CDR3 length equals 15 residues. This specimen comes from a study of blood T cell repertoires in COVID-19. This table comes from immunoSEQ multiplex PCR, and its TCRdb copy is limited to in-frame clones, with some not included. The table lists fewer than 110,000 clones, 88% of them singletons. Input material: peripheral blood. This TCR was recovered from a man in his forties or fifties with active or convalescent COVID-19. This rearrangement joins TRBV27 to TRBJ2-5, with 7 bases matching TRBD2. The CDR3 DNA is TGTGCCAGCAAGCCTATCTGGTCCGGGGGGGAGACCCAGTACTTC. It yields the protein CASKPIWSGGETQYF.